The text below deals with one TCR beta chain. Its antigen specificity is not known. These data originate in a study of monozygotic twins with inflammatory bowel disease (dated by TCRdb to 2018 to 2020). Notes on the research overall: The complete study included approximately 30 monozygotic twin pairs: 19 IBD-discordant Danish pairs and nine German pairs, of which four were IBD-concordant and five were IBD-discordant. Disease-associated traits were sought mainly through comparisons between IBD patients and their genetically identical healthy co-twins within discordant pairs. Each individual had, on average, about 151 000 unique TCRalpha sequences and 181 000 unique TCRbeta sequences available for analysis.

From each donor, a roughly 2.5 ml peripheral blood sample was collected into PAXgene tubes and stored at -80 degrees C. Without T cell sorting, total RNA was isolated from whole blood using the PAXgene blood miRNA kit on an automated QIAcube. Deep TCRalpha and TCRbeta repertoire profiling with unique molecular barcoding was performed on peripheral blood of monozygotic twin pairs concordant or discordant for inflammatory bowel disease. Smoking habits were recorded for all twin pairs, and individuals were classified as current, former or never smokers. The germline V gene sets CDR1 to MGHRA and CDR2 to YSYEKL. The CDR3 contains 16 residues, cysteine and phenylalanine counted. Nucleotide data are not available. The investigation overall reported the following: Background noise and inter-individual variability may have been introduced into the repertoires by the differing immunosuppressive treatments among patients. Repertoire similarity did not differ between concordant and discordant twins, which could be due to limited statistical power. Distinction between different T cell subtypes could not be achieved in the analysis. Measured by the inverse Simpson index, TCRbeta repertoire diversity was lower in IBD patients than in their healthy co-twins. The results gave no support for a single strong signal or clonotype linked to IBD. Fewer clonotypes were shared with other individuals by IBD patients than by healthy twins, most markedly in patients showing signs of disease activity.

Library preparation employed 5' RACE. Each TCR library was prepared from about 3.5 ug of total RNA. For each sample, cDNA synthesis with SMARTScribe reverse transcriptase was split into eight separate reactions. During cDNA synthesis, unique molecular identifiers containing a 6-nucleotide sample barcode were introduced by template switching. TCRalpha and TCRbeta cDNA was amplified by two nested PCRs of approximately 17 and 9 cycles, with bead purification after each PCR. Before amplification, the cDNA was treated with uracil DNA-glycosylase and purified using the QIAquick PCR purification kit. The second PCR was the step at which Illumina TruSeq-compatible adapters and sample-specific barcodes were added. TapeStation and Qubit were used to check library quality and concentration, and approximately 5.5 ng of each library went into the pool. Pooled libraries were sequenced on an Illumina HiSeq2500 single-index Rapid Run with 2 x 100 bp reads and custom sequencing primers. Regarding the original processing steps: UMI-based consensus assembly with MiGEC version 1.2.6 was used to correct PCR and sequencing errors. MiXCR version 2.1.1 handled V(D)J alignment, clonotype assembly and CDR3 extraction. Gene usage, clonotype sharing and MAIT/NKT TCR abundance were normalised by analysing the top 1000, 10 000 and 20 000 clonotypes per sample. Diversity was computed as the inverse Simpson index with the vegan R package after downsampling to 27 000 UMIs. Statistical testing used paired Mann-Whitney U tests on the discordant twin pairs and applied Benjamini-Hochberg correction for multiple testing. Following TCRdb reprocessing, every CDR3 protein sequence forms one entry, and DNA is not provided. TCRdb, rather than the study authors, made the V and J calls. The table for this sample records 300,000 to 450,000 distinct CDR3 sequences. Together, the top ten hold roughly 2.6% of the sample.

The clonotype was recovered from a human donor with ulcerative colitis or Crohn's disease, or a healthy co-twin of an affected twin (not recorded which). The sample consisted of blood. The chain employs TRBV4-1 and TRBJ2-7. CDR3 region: CASSQDIVGVTYEQYF.